The 20 T cell receptor beta chains below come from one sample, sequenced in a study of cytomegalovirus exposure and HLA in healthy donors. PCR was performed using 60 Vbeta and 13 Jbeta primers. Generated by immunoSEQ multiplex PCR, the TCRdb table keeps only in-frame clones and is missing some. The profile shows 95,000 to 130,000 clones, approximately 81% of them singletons. The specimen sequenced was PBMCs. Receptors originate from a man under 40 in good health and CMV-seropositive.

J is TRBJ2-2 and V is TRBV9, with 7 bases identical to TRBD1. From germline, CDR1 is SGDLS and CDR2 YYNGEE. The V and J ends lost 3 bases and 3 bases, in that order; junction bases with no gene match: 2. The CDR3 is 14 residues long. CDR3 bases: TGTGCCAGCAGCGGACAGGGATACACCGGGGAGCTGTTTTTT. Translating gives CASSGQGYTGELFF.

This clone was seen only once. The chain carries TRBV7-2 and TRBJ1-2, with a tentative D call TRBD1 (5 bases). CDR1 SGHTA and CDR2 FQGNSA come from the germline V gene. Trimming shortened V by 3 bases and J by 7 bases, and 9 bases separated the two germline ends. This CDR3 is built from 12 residues. Written as DNA, the CDR3 is TGTGCCAGCAGCTTGGGGGGTGGTGGCTACACCTTC. Protein: CASSLGGGGYTF. The full variable domain, with the rest looked up from reference TRBV7-2 and TRBJ1-2, is GAGVSQSPSNKVTEKGKDVELRCDPISGHTALYWYRQSLGQGLEFLIYFQGNSAPDKSGLPSDRFSAERTGGSVSTLTIQRTQQEDSAVYLCASSLGGGGYTFGSGTRLTVV.

The chain is built from TRBV10-3 and TRBJ2-7, with a tentative D call TRBD1 (6 bases). Germline lookup yields CDR1 ENHRY and CDR2 SYGVKD. This CDR3 has 13 amino acids. V was clipped by 9 bases and J by 4 bases, with 16 bases between them. CDR3 sequence reads: CAMGQGLEYEQYF. DNA of the CDR3: TGTGCCATGGGGCAGGGGCTGGAGTACGAGCAGTACTTC.

The DNA of the CDR3 is TGTGCCAGCAGTCCCGCCTGGACTAGTTCCTACGAGCAGTACTTC. It is translated as CASSPAWTSSYEQYF. The chain employs TRBV27 and TRBJ2-5, with TRBD2 identical over 7 bases. Judging by the DNA end, TRBJ2-7 fits better; the J call may be wrong. The CDR3 is made up of 15 amino acids. Germline CDR1 reads MNHEY; CDR2 reads SMNVEV (reference sequence).

The CDR3 bases are TGCGCCAGCAGCCCAAGACTAGCGGGGGCCGCCTACGAGCAGTACTTC. Protein product: CASSPRLAGAAYEQYF. The chain has TRBV4-3 and TRBJ2-7; the match to TRBD2 covers 12 bases. Germline-derived CDR1 and CDR2 are LGHNA and YSLEER. This CDR3 is built from 16 residues. Trimming took 4 bases from V and 2 from J; bases not matched to a gene: 6.

By its share, this clone is medium-sized (0.01 to 0.1%). The gene calls are TRBV6-4 and TRBJ2-1; 15 bases fit TRBD2. This CDR3 comprises 14 residues. The trim removed 6 bases at V and 7 bases at J, leaving 1 base unmatched. Germline V gives CDR1 MRHNA, CDR2 SNTAGT. The CDR3 DNA is TGTGCCAGCAGCGGACTAGCGGGGGGGAATGAGCAGTTCTTC. Protein sequence: CASSGLAGGNEQFF.

The chain has TRBV5-6 and TRBJ2-7, with D unclear. This CDR3 is 12 amino acids long. V was trimmed by 4 bases and J by 1 base, leaving 6 bases between them. Per germline, CDR1 SGHDT and CDR2 YYEEEE. CDR3 nucleotides: TGTGCCAGCAGCGTCCTATCCTACGAGCAGTACTTC. This translates into CASSVLSYEQYF.

This clone was seen a few times. The genes are TRBV5-6 and TRBJ2-7; 7 nucleotides match TRBD2. V gave up 4 bases and J gave up 0 bases; unmatched junction bases: 7. Germline CDR1 SGHDT, CDR2 YYEEEE. The CDR3 extends over 15 amino acids. The DNA for the CDR3 is TGTGCCAGCAGCAGCGGGACGCCGTTCTCCTACGAGCAGTACTTC. Its translation is CASSSGTPFSYEQYF.

V and J are TRBV5-1 and TRBJ2-7; TRBD1 is a possible D gene (5 bases). Trimming shortened V by 7 bases and J by 2 bases, and 16 bases separated the two germline ends. The CDR3 runs 14 residues. Germline CDR1 and CDR2: SGHRS and YFSETQ. CDR3 protein: CASRVAGNTYEQYF. The CDR3 DNA follows: TGCGCCAGCCGGGTGGCAGGGAATACCTACGAGCAGTACTTC.

The rearrangement uses TRBV4-2 and TRBJ1-1, with TRBD1 matching over 12 bases. With 8 bases clipped from V and 2 bases from J, the junction kept 0 bases outside the gene matches. The CDR3 sequence is 13 residues long. CDR1 is LGHNA, CDR2 YNFKEQ, per germline. This chain's CDR3 is CASGTGGNTEAFF. In nucleotides, the CDR3 is TGTGCCAGCGGGACAGGGGGCAACACTGAAGCTTTCTTT.

This clone has a handful of counts. V usage is TRBV5-1 and J usage is TRBJ1-2; no firm D call. The CDR3 totals 15 residues. Germline loops: CDR1 SGHRS, CDR2 YFSETQ. V was pared by 0 bases and J by 6 bases, with 15 bases between. The CDR3: CASSLGLGVPHGYTF. The CDR3, as DNA: TGCGCCAGCAGCTTGGGTCTGGGAGTGCCACATGGCTACACCTTC.

This chain connects TRBV21-1 to TRBJ2-2; the table's D call of TRBD1 was not tested on the DNA. TRBV21-1 is classified as a pseudogene. This CDR3 comprises 17 residues. For the CDR3, the DNA is TGTGCCAGCAGCAACTATTCCAGGGGAGCTACCGCCGGGGAGCTGTTTTTT. It yields the protein CASSNYSRGATAGELFF.

The V gene is TRBV29-1, the J gene TRBJ1-2; D is possibly TRBD1 (6 bases). Trimming pared 4 bases from V and 2 bases from J, leaving 14 bases between. The V gene's germline CDR1 is SQVTM and CDR2 ANQGSEA. The CDR3 spans 14 residues. Here the CDR3 reads CSVVGGAGNYGYTF. For the CDR3, the DNA is TGCAGCGTTGTGGGGGGGGCCGGCAACTATGGCTACACCTTC. Variable domain in full (rest from reference TRBV29-1 and TRBJ1-2): SAVISQKPSRDICQRGTSLTIQCQVDSQVTMMFWYRQQPGQSLTLIATANQGSEATYESGFVIDKFPISRPNLTFSTLTVSNMSPEDSSIYLCSVVGGAGNYGYTFGSGTRLTVV.

In regard to this clone: The junction and the germline gene differ at one end; a read error may be behind it. The V gene is TRBV25-1, the J gene TRBJ2-3, with 7 positions matching TRBD1. The CDR3 contains 16 residues. Germline loops: CDR1 MGHDK, CDR2 SYGVNS. The CDR3 DNA is TGTGCCAGCGGTGACCGGGACAGCTCTCGCCCAGATACGCAGTATTTT. Protein product: CASGDRDSSRPDTQYF.

The rearrangement joins TRBV28 to TRBJ1-5, with a tentative D call TRBD1 (6 bases). The CDR3 sequence is 14 residues long. Germline V lookup: CDR1 MDHEN, CDR2 SYDVKM. V was trimmed by 6 bases and J by 9 bases, leaving 18 bases between them. CDR3 DNA: TGTGCCAGCAGAAAAACAGGGCTCCCCCGGCCCCAGCATTTT. Amino acid sequence: CASRKTGLPRPQHF.

This chain joins TRBV6-1 and TRBJ1-5; D is unclear. CDR1 is MNHNS, CDR2 SASEGT, per germline. There are 15 residues in the CDR3. The germline V and J ends were trimmed by 7 bases and 1 base, with 14 bases remaining between them. This chain's CDR3 is CASTGRGYSNQPQHF. The CDR3 DNA is TGTGCCAGCACGGGAAGAGGATACAGCAATCAGCCCCAGCATTTT.

The chain links TRBV5-1 to TRBJ1-1; D is perhaps TRBD1 (6 bases). Germline V gene sequence: CDR1 SGHRS, CDR2 YFSETQ. The CDR3 contains 19 residues. With 5 bases removed from V and 1 base from J, the gap between germline ends came to 27 bases. CDR3 in amino acids: CASSTGTGNFHLGNTEAFF. CDR3 nucleotide sequence: TGCGCCAGCAGTACCGGAACAGGGAACTTCCATTTGGGGAACACTGAAGCTTTCTTT.

The chain combines TRBV5-6 with TRBJ1-3; D remains unclear. CDR3 size: 15 residues. Trimming left V 4 bases short and J 2 bases short, with 13 bases between. CDR1 is SGHDT and CDR2 is YYEEEE in the germline V gene. CDR3 nucleotide sequence: TGTGCCAGCAGCCCCTCCGGGTTAACTGGAAACACCATATATTTT. Translating gives CASSPSGLTGNTIYF.

The chain employs TRBV11-1 and TRBJ2-7; D might be TRBD1 (5 bases). The CDR3 consists of 15 residues. V was cut by 1 base and J by 3 bases, with 13 bases left in between. CDR1 and CDR2 (germline): SGHAT, FQDESV (reference sequence). This CDR3 is CASSLGTGASYEQYF. The CDR3 DNA reads as TGTGCCAGCAGCTTAGGAACAGGAGCAAGCTACGAGCAGTACTTC.

V is TRBV5-1 and J is TRBJ1-3; D gene ambiguous. The V gene's germline CDR1 is SGHRS and CDR2 YFSETQ. V dropped 4 bases and J dropped 2 bases, with 10 bases sitting between them. The CDR3 consists of 14 residues. This CDR3 is CASSPLLPGNTIYF. CDR3 DNA sequence: TGCGCCAGCAGCCCACTTCTCCCTGGAAACACCATATATTTT.